This record concerns one T cell receptor beta chain sequence. Its antigen is currently unknown. One junction end disagrees with the germline gene, perhaps due to a read error. The sample originates from a study of post-analysis software for immune sequencing data. Study-level results: The authors found that F measure strongly co-clustered same-batch samples. With TRBV5-6, TRBV5-1 and TRBV20-1 included, about five TRBV segments were more frequent in patients than in controls.

Looked up from germline, CDR1 is MNHEY and CDR2 is SVGAGI. This CDR3 is built from 14 residues. The TCR beta cDNA libraries contained unique molecular identifiers. TCRdb itself ran the PCR reads through MiXCR, one entry per CDR3 protein. The sample comprises 600,000 to 750,000 distinct CDR3 sequences, roughly three fifths of which are singletons, and about 11% rests with the top ten. The sample taken for sequencing was blood. The TCR originated in a girl aged 2-15 years with multiple sclerosis. The genes are TRBV6-5 and TRBJ1-1; D gene unclear. CDR3 loop: CACSYSRLNTEAFF. CDR3 nucleotide sequence: TGTGCCTGCAGTTACTCGAGGTTGAACACTGAAGCTTTCTTT.